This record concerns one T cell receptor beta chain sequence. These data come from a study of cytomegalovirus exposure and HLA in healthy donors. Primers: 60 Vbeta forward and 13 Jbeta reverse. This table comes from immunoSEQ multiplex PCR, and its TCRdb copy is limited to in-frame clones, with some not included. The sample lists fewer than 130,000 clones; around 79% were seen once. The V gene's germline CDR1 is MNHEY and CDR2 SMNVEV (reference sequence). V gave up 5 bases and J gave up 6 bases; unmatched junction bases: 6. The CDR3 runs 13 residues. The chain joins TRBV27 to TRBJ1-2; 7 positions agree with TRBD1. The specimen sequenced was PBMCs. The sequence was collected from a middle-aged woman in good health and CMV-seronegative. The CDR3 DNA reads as TGTGCCAGCAGTGGAATTACAGGGGATGGCTACACCTTC. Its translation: CASSGITGDGYTF.